This is a list of T cell receptor beta chains from one sample in a study of T cell responses to AZD1222 COVID-19 vaccine. TCRdb keeps only in-frame clones here, not all; method: immunoSEQ multiplex PCR. Among roughly 120,000 clones listed, 75% to 95% were seen once. This material consisted of peripheral blood, taken on day 0 of AZD1222 vaccination. The receptors derive from an adult in good health. CDR3s include the opening cysteine and the closing phenylalanine or tryptophan. A D gene is named only where the DNA matches it firmly. Size values are once, few and many counts, or a class for expanded clones, and some rows have none.

>.|.|TRBJ2-1|TRBV15
TGTGCCACCAGCCTGCAAGTCAGTGCAGGCAATGAGCAGTTCTTC
CATSLQVSAGNEQFF
>.|.|TRBJ2-2|TRBV7-8
TGTGCCAGCAGCTTAGTTGTGGTTTGGCTAGCGAGCACCGGGGAGCTGTTTTTT
CASSLVVVWLASTGELFF
>.|.|TRBJ1-1|TRBV19
TGTGCCAGTAGTATTGGCCCAGGGACTGAAGCTTTCTTT
CASSIGPGTEAFF
>.|TRBD1|TRBJ2-6|TRBV27
TGTGCCAGCTCGACAGGGAATTCCGGGGCCAACGTCCTGACTTTC
CASSTGNSGANVLTF
>few|.|TRBJ2-1|TRBV10-1
TGCGCCAGCAGTGATTCTTTGGCGAGCTCCTACAATGAGCAGTTCTTC
CASSDSLASSYNEQFF
>once|TRBD2|TRBJ2-4|TRBV3-1/TRBV3-2
TGTGCCAGCAGCCAAGAAAGAGCGGGAGGGCGGTCCAAAAACATTCAGTACTTC
CASSQERAGGRSKNIQYF
>.|.|TRBJ2-6|TRBV2
TGTGCCAGCCTTAGGACAGCCCGCTCTGGGGCCAACGTCCTGACTTTC
CASLRTARSGANVLTF
>.|.|TRBJ2-7|TRBV6-1
TGTGCCAGCAGTGAACAAAGCTCCTACGAGCAGTACTTC
CASSEQSSYEQYF
>once|.|TRBJ2-2|TRBV3-1/TRBV3-2
TGTGCCAGCAGCCAGTCCACCGGGGAGCTGTTTTTT
CASSQSTGELFF
>.|.|TRBJ1-3|TRBV5-6
TGTGCCAGCAGCTACCAGGGGAAAGGAAACACCATATATTTT
CASSYQGKGNTIYF
>.|TRBD2|TRBJ2-5|TRBV10-3
TGTGCCATCAGTGAGAGTTTAGCGGGTTCGTCCCAGTACTTC
CAISESLAGSSQYF
>.|.|TRBJ1-1|TRBV27
TGTGCCAGCAGTTCCGATTCCAGGGGATACACTGAAGCTTTCTTT
CASSSDSRGYTEAFF
>.|.|TRBJ2-6|TRBV5-4
TGTGCCAGCAGCTTGTCTGGGGCCAACGTCCTGACTTTC
CASSLSGANVLTF
>.|.|TRBJ2-3|TRBV6-1
TGTGCCAGCAGTGGACGCCGGGACGCGACTAGCACAGATACGCAGTATTTT
CASSGRRDATSTDTQYF
>once|.|TRBJ1-1|TRBV9
TGTGCCAGCAGCCCGGGAGGGGGAAAGACTGAAGCTTTCTTT
CASSPGGGKTEAFF
>.|.|TRBJ2-1|TRBV27
TGTGCCAGCAGTTCCGACCAAGAAGGGTCTGAGCAGTTCTTC
CASSSDQEGSEQFF
>.|.|TRBJ2-6|TRBV7-6
TGTGCCAGCAGCTTAAGGTCTGGGGCCAACGTCCTGACTTTC
CASSLRSGANVLTF